Below, 5 T cell receptor beta chains from the same sample are listed, as sequenced in a study of blood T cell repertoires in COVID-19. Using immunoSEQ multiplex PCR, the repertoire was profiled, and TCRdb retains in-frame clones only, with some absent. The repertoire holds 250,000 or so clones, 86% seen once, with about 3% in the top ten. The specimen was peripheral blood. The receptors stem from a woman aged 25 to 39 with active or convalescent COVID-19.

The CDR3 sequence is CASSQGSLRGGQETQYF. The CDR3 DNA follows: TGCGCCAGCAGCCAAGGGTCATTGCGGGGGGGCCAAGAGACCCAGTACTTC. This chain links TRBV4-1 with TRBJ2-5, with TRBD2 matching over 9 bases. V trimming: 1 base; J trimming: 1 base; junction bases outside the gene matches: 7. The CDR3 extends over 17 amino acids. The germline CDR1 and CDR2 sequences are MGHRA and YSYEKL.

A word on this clone: The conserved phenylalanine or tryptophan is not found at the CDR3 terminus, so this likely reflects a read error. It is unclear where the CDR3 begins or ends on the DNA, so no DNA is shown, and the CDR3 is as TCRdb lists it. The gene calls are TRBV6-4 and TRBJ2-4; the table's TRBD1 call for D was not verified on the DNA. The CDR3 contains 15 residues when both ends are counted. Germline V gives CDR1 MRHNA, CDR2 SNTAGT. This CDR3 is CASSQFGTGPVVEEN.

The chain joins TRBV30 to TRBJ1-1; no firm D call. V lost 0 bases, J lost 0 bases, and 11 bases lay in between. In germline, CDR1 is GTSNPN, CDR2 SVGIG (reference sequence). The CDR3 is made up of 15 amino acids. The DNA of the CDR3 is TGTGCCTGGAGTGTACTGAGCCCCCTGAACACTGAAGCTTTCTTT. It translates to CAWSVLSPLNTEAFF.

The rearrangement uses TRBV28 and TRBJ1-2; perhaps TRBD1 as D (6 bases). This CDR3 spans 15 amino acids. Trimming stripped 9 bases from V and 0 bases from J, with 17 bases between. CDR1 is MDHEN, CDR2 SYDVKM, per germline. The CDR3 DNA follows: TGTGCCAGTACCCTACGGGGGGCCCCTAACTATGGCTACACCTTC. This codes for CASTLRGAPNYGYTF.

This chain links TRBV20-1 with TRBJ1-4; 7 bases fit TRBD1. This CDR3 region has 11 residues. Germline V gives CDR1 DFQATT, CDR2 SNEGSKA (reference sequence). The CDR3 protein is CMGQRGEKLFF. CDR3 nucleotides: TGCATGGGACAGCGAGGGGAAAAACTGTTTTTT.